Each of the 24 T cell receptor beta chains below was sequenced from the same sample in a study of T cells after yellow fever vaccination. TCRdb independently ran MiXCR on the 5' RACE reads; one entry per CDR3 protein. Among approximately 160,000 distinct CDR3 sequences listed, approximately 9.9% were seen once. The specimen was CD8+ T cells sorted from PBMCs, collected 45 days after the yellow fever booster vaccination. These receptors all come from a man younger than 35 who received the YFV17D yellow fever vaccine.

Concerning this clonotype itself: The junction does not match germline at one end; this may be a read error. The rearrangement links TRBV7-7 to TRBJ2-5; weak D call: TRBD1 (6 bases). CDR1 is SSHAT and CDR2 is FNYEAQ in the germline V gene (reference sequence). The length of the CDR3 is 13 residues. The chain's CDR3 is CASRGQNQETQYF. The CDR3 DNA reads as TGTGCTAGCAGAGGACAGAATCAAGAGACCCAGTACTTC.

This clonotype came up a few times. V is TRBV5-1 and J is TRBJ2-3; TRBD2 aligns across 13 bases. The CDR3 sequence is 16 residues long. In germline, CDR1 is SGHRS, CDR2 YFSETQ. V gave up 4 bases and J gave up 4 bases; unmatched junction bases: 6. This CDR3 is CASSGGTSGTADTQYF. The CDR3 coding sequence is TGCGCCAGCAGCGGTGGGACTAGCGGGACGGCAGATACGCAGTATTTT.

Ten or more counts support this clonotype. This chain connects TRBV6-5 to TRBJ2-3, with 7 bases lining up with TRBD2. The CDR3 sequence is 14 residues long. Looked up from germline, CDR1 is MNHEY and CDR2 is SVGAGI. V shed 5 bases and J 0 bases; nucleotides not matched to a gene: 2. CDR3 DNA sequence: TGTGCCAGCAGTAAGCGGGGTAGCACAGATACGCAGTATTTT. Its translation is CASSKRGSTDTQYF.

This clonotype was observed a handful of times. The chain's CDR3 is CASSGTGLDEQYF. CDR3 DNA: TGTGCCAGCAGCGGGACAGGGCTTGACGAGCAGTACTTC. This sequence joins TRBV6-6 and TRBJ2-7; 9 bases map to TRBD1. Unmatched junction bases numbered 5, after V lost 6 bases and J lost 5 bases. This CDR3 contains 13 residues. Germline lookup yields CDR1 MNHNY and CDR2 SVGAGI (reference sequence).

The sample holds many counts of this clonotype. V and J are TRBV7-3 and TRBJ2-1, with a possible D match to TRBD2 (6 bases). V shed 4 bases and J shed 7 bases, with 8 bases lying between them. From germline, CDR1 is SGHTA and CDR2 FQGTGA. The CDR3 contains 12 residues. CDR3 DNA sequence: TGTGCCAGCAGCTCGGGAGCAAATGAGCAGTTCTTC. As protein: CASSSGANEQFF.

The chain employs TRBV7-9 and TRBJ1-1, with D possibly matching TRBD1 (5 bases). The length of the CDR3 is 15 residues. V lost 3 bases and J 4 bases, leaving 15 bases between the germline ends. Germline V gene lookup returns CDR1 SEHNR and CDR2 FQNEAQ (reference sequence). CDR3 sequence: CASSLGGTGVTEAFF. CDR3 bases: TGTGCCAGCAGCTTGGGGGGGACGGGAGTCACTGAAGCTTTCTTT.

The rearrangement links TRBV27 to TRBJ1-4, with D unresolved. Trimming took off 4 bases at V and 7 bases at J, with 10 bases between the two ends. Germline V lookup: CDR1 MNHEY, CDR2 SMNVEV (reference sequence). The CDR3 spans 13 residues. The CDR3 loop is CASSSRAGEKLFF. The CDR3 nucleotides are TGTGCCAGCAGTTCGCGGGCGGGTGAAAAACTGTTTTTT.

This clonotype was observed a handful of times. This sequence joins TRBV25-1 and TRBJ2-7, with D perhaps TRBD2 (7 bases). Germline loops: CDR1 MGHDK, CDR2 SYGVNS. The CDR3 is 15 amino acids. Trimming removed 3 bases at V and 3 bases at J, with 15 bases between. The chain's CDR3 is CASSDPLRGGYEQYF. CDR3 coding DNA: TGTGCCAGCAGTGATCCCCTGAGGGGGGGCTACGAGCAGTACTTC.

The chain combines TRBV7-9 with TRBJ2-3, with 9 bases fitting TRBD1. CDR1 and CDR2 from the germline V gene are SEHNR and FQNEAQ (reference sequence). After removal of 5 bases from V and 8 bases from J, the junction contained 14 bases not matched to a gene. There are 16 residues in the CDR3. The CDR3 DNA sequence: TGTGCCAGCAGCCGTACTACGGACAGGGGTCGGGGTACGCAGTATTTT. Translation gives CASSRTTDRGRGTQYF.

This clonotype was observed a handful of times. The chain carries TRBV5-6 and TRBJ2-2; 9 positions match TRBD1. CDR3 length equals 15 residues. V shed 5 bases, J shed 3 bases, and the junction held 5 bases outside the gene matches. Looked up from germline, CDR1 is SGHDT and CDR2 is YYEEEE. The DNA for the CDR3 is TGTGCCAGCAGTCCGGACAGGGGATACACCGGGGAGCTGTTTTTT. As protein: CASSPDRGYTGELFF.

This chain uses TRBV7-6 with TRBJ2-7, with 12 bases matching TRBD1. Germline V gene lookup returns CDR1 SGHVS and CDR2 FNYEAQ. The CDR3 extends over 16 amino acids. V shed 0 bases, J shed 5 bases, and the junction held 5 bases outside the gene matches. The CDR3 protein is CASSLAPGQGANEQYF. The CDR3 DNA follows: TGTGCCAGCAGCTTAGCCCCGGGACAGGGGGCCAACGAGCAGTACTTC.

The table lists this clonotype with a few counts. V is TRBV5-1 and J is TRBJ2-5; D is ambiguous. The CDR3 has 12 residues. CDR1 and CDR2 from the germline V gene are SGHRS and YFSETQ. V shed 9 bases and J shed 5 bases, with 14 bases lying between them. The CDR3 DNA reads TGCGCCATCGGGCAGAACCCGGAGACCCAGTACTTC. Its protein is CAIGQNPETQYF.

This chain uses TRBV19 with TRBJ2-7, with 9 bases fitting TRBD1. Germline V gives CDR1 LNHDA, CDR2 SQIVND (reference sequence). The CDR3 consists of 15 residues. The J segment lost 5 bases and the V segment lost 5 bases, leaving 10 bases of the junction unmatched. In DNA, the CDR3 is TGTGCCAGTAGTGCCACCCGGACAGGGGATGACGAGCAGTACTTC. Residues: CASSATRTGDDEQYF. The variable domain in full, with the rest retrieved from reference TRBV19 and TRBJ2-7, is DGGITQSPKYLFRKEGQNVTLSCEQNLNHDAMYWYRQDPGQGLRLIYYSQIVNDFQKGDIAEGYSVSREKKESFPLTVTSAQKNPTAFYLCASSATRTGDDEQYFGPGTRLTVT.

The chain's CDR3 is CASSLGRLNEQFF. CDR3 bases: TGTGCCAGCAGCTTGGGTCGGCTAAATGAGCAGTTCTTC. V and J are TRBV5-4 and TRBJ2-1; D is undetermined. V dropped 0 bases and J dropped 7 bases, with 8 bases sitting between them. This CDR3 has 13 amino acids. Germline V gene sequence: CDR1 SGHNT, CDR2 YYREEE (reference sequence).

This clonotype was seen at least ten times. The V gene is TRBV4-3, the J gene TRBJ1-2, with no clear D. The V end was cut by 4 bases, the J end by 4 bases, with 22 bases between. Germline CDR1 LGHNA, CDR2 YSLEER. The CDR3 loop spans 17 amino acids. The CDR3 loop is CASSPSRSPGVVYGYTF. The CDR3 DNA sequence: TGCGCCAGCAGCCCTAGCAGGTCGCCTGGTGTGGTCTATGGCTACACCTTC.

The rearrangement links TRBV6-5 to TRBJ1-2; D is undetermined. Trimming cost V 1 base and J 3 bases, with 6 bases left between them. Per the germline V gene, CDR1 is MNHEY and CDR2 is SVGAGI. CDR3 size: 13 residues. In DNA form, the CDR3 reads TGTGCCAGCAGTTACTGGGAGTACTATGGCTACACCTTC. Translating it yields CASSYWEYYGYTF.

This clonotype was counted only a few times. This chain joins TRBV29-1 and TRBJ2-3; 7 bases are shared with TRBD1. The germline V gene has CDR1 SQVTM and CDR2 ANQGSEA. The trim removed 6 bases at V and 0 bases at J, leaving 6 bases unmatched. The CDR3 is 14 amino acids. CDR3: CSVPPGQSTDTQYF. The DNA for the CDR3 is TGCAGCGTCCCACCGGGACAGAGCACAGATACGCAGTATTTT.

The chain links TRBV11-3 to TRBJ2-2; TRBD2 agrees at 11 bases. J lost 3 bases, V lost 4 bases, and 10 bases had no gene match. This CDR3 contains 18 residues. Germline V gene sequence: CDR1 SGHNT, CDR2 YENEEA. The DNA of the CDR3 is TGTGCCAGCAGCTCCACCTCCGGGACTAGCGGAGACACCGGGGAGCTGTTTTTT. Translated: CASSSTSGTSGDTGELFF.

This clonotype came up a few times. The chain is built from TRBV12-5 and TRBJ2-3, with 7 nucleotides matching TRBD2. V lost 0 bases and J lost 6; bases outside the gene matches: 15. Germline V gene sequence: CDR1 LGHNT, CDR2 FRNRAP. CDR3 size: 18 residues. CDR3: CASGLVRHMAGVPDTQYF. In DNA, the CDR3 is TGTGCTAGTGGTTTGGTACGGCATATGGCGGGGGTGCCGGATACGCAGTATTTT.

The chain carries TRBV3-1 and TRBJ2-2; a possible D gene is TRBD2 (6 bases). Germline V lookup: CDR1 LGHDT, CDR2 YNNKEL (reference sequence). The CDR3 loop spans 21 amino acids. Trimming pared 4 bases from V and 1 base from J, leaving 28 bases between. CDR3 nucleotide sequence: TGTGCCAGCAGCCTCCCGCACTATCCTGGAGGGTCGGGCCGGAACACCGGGGAGCTGTTTTTT. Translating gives CASSLPHYPGGSGRNTGELFF. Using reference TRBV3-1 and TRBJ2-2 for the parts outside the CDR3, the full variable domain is DTAVSQTPKYLVTQMGNDKSIKCEQNLGHDTMYWYKQDSKKFLKIMFSYNNKELIINETVPNRFSPKSPDKAHLNLHINSLELGDSAVYFCASSLPHYPGGSGRNTGELFFGEGSRLTVL.

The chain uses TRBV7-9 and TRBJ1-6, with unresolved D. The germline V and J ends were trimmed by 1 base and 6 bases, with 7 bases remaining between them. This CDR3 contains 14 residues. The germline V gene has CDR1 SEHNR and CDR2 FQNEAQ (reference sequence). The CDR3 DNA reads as TGTGCCAGCAGCTTAGATTTCGGTAATTCACCCCTCCACTTT. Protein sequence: CASSLDFGNSPLHF.

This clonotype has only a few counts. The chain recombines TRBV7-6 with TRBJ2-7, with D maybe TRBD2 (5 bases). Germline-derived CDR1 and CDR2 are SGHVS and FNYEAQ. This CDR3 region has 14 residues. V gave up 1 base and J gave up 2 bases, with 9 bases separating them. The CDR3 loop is CASSLGGITYEQYV. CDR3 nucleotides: TGTGCCAGCAGCTTAGGAGGGATAACCTACGAGCAGTACGTC.

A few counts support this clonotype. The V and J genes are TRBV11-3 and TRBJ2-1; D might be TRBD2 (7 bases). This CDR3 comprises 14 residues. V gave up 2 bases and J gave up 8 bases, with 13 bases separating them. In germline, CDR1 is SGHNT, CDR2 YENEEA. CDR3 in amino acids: CASSLSGGLYEQFF. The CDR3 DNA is TGTGCCAGCAGCTTATCGGGGGGCCTGTATGAGCAGTTCTTC.

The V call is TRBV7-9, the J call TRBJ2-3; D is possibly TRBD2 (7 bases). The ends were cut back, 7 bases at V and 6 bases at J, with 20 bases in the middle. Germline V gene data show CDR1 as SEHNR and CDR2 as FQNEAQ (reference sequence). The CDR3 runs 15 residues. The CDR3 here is CASTPAVGGPDTQYF. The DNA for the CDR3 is TGTGCCAGCACCCCTGCTGTGGGGGGGCCGGATACGCAGTATTTT.